The 6 T cell receptor beta chains below all came from one sample that was sequenced in a study of T cell responses to AZD1222 COVID-19 vaccine. Using immunoSEQ multiplex PCR, the repertoire was profiled, and TCRdb retains in-frame clones only, with some absent. Among 100,000 or so clones listed, more than 75% were seen once. The source was peripheral blood, collected on day 0 of AZD1222 vaccination. Receptor source: an adult in good health.

The V call is TRBV19, the J call TRBJ2-3; 10 bases agree with TRBD2. There are 15 residues in the CDR3. Germline V lookup: CDR1 LNHDA, CDR2 SQIVND (reference sequence). The ends lost 5 bases at V and 5 bases at J; junction bases unmatched: 7. The DNA for the CDR3 is TGTGCCAGTAGTCGGACTAGCGGAGCGGGAGATACGCAGTATTTT. Translating it yields CASSRTSGAGDTQYF.

The chain uses TRBV6-5 and TRBJ1-1; D remains unclear. The CDR3 contains 15 residues. CDR1 is MNHEY and CDR2 is SVGAGI in the germline V gene. V was pared by 2 bases and J by 3 bases, with 13 bases between. CDR3 protein: CASSYLWQKDTEAFF. As DNA, the CDR3 is TGTGCCAGCAGTTACCTGTGGCAGAAAGACACTGAAGCTTTCTTT.

The J gene is TRBJ1-4, the V gene TRBV5-1; no firm D call. In germline, CDR1 is SGHRS, CDR2 YFSETQ. V shed 2 bases and J shed 7 bases, with 6 bases lying between them. The CDR3 has 12 amino acids. Written as DNA, the CDR3 is TGCGCCAGCAGCTTTCCAGGTGAAAAACTGTTTTTT. It codes for CASSFPGEKLFF.

The chain couples TRBV4-2 to TRBJ2-2; no clear D gene. The germline CDR1 and CDR2 sequences are LGHNA and YNFKEQ. V dropped 1 base and J dropped 3 bases, with 18 bases sitting between them. CDR3 length equals 18 residues. The CDR3 DNA reads TGTGCCAGCAGCCAAGGGTTCGGCCAAACGTTAGACACCGGGGAGCTGTTTTTT. Residues: CASSQGFGQTLDTGELFF.

V and J are TRBV5-5 and TRBJ1-2; no definite D call. The CDR3 spans 16 residues. Trimming removed 4 bases from V and 2 bases from J, with 18 bases in between. The germline CDR1 and CDR2 sequences are SGHKS and YYEKEE (reference sequence). The CDR3 bases are TGTGCCAGCAGCCCACAGACGGGGAACACAAACTATGGCTACACCTTC. Its protein is CASSPQTGNTNYGYTF.

This rearrangement joins TRBV12-5 to TRBJ1-4; tentatively, D is TRBD1 (5 bases). V dropped 6 bases and J dropped 8 bases, with 16 bases sitting between them. This CDR3 has 14 amino acids. Germline V CDR1 and CDR2: LGHNT, FRNRAP. In nucleotides, the CDR3 is TGTGCTAGTGGCCGGGATGTGGGGGGGGAAAAACTGTTTTTT. Translating it yields CASGRDVGGEKLFF.